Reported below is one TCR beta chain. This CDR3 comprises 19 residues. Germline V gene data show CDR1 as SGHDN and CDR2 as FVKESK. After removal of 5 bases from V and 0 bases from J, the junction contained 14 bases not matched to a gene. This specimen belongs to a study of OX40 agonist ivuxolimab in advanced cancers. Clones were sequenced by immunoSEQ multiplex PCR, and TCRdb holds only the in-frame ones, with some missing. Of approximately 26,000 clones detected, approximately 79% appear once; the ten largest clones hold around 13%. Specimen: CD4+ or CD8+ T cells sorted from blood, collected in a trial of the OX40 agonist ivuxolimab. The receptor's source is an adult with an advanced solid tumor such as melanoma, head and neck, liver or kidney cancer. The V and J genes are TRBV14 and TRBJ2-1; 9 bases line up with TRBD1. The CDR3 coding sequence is TGTGCCAGCAGCACCTTTCGGACAGGGGCAAAGAGCTCCTACAATGAGCAGTTCTTC. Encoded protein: CASSTFRTGAKSSYNEQFF.